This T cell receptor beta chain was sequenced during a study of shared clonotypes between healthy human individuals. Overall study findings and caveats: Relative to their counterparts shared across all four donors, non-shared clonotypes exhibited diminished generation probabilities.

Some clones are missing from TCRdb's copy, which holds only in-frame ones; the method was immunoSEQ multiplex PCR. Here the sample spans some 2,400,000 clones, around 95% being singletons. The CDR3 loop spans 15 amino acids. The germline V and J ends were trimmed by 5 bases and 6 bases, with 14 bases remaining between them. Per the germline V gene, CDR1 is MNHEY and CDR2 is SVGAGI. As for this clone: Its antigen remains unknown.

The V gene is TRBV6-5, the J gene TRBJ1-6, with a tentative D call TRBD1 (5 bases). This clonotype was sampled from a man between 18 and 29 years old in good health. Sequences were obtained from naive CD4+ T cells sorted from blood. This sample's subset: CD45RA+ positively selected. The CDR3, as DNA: TGTGCCAGCAGTCCGGCGGGACGTACTAATTCACCCCTCCACTTT. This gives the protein CASSPAGRTNSPLHF.